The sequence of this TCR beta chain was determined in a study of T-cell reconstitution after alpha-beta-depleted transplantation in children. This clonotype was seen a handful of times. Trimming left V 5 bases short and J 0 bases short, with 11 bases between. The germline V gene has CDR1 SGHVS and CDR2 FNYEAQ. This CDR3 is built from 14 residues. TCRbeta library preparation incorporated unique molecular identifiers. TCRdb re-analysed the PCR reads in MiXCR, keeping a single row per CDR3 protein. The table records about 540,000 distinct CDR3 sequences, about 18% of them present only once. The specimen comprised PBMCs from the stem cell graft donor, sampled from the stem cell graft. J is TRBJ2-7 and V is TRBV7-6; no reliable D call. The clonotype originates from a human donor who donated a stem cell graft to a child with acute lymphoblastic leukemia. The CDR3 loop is CASSPFPASYEQYF. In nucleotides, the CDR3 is TGTGCCAGCAGCCCTTTCCCGGCCTCCTACGAGCAGTACTTC.